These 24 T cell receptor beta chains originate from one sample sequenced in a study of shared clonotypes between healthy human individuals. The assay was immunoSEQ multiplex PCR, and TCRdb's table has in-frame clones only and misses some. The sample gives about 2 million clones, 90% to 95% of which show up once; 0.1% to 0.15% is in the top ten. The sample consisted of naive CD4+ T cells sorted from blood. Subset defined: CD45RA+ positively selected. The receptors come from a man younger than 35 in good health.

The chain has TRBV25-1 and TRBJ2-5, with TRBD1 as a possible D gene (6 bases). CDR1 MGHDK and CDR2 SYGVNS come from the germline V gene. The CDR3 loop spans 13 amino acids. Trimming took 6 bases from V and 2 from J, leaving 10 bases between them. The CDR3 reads CASRRTEQETQYF. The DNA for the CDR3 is TGTGCCAGCAGGCGGACAGAACAAGAGACCCAGTACTTC.

The CDR3 DNA is TGTGCCGCCGGGGCTACCCTTGTAACCGGGGAGCTGTTTTTT. Encoded protein: CAAGATLVTGELFF. The chain couples TRBV2 to TRBJ2-2; D tentatively reads TRBD1 or TRBD2 (5 bases each). Per the germline V gene, CDR1 is SNHLY and CDR2 is FYNNEI. V was pared by 11 bases and J by 5 bases, with 18 bases between. The CDR3 spans 14 residues.

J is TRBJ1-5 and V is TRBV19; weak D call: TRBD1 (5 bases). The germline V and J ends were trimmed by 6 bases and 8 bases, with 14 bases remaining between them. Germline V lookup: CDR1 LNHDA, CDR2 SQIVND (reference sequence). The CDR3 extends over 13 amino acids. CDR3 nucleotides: TGTGCCAGTAGCCTTCTGGGGCTGAAGCCCCAGCATTTT. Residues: CASSLLGLKPQHF.

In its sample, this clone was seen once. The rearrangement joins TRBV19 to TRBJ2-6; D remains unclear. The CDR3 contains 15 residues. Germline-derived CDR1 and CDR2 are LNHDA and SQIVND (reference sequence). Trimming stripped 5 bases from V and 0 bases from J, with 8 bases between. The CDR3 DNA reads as TGTGCCAGTAGTTGGGCAGGCTCTGGGGCCAACGTCCTGACTTTC. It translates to CASSWAGSGANVLTF.

The CDR3 protein is CASSSDKRGLYGYTF. Written as DNA, the CDR3 is TGTGCCAGCAGCTCAGATAAGAGGGGCCTTTATGGCTACACCTTC. The chain has TRBV5-4 and TRBJ1-2; D possibly corresponds to TRBD1 (5 bases). V lost 3 bases and J lost 5, with 17 bases in between. The germline gives CDR1 SGHNT, CDR2 YYREEE (reference sequence). The CDR3 length is 15 residues.

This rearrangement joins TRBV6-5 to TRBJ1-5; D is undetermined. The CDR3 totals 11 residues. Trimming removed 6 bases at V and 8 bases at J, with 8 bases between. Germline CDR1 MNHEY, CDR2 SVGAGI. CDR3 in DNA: TGTGCCAGCAGCCCCCTAGAGCCCCAGCATTTT. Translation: CASSPLEPQHF.

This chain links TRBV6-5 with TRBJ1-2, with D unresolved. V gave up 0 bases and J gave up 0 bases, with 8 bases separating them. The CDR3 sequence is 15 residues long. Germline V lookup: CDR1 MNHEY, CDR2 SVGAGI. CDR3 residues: CASSYSVVANYGYTF. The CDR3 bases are TGTGCCAGCAGTTACTCGGTCGTAGCTAACTATGGCTACACCTTC.

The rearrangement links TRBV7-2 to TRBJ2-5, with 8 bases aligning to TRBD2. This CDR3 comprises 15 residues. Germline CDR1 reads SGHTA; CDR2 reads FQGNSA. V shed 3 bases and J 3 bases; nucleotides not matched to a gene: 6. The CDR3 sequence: CASSFYSGAKETQYF. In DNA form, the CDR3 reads TGTGCCAGCAGCTTTTATAGCGGGGCTAAAGAGACCCAGTACTTC.

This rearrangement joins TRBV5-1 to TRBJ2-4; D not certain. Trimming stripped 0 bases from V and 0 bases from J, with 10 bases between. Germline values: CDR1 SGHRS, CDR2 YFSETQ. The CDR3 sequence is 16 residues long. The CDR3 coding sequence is TGCGCCAGCAGCTTGGTGGGCAGCTTAGCCAAAAACATTCAGTACTTC. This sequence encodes CASSLVGSLAKNIQYF.

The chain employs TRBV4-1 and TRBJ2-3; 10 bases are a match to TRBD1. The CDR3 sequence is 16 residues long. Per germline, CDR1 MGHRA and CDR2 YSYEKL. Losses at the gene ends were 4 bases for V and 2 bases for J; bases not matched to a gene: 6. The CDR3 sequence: CASSLSGTGVTDTQYF. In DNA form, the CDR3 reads TGCGCCAGCAGCCTCAGCGGGACAGGGGTCACAGATACGCAGTATTTT.

The CDR3 sequence is CASTSRGADTQYF. The CDR3 coding sequence is TGTGCCAGCACTTCCCGCGGAGCAGATACGCAGTATTTT. V usage is TRBV6-5 and J usage is TRBJ2-3; no reliable D call. The germline gives CDR1 MNHEY, CDR2 SVGAGI. The CDR3 has 13 residues. V shed 7 bases and J shed 4 bases, with 12 bases lying between them.

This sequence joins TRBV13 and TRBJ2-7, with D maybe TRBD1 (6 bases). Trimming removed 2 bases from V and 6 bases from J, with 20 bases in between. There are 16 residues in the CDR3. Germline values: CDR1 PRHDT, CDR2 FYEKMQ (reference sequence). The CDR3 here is CASSLYSWTVSGEQYF. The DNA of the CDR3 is TGTGCCAGCAGCTTATATTCGTGGACAGTGTCGGGCGAGCAGTACTTC.

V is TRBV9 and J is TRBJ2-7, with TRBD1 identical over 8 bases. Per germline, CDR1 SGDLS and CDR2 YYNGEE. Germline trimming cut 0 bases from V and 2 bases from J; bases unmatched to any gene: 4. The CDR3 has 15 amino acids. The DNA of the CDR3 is TGTGCCAGCAGCGTAGACCCCAGGGGGCCCTACGAGCAGTACTTC. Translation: CASSVDPRGPYEQYF.

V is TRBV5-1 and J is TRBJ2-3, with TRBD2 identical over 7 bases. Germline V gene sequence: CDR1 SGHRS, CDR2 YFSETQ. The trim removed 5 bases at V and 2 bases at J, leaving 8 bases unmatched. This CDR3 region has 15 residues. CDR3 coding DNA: TGCGCCAGCAGACTTCAAGCGGGAACCACAGATACGCAGTATTTT. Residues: CASRLQAGTTDTQYF.

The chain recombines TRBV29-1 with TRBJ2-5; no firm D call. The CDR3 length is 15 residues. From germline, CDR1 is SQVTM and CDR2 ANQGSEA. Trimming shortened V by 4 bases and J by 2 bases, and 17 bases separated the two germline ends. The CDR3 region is CSVGLWLGRQETQYF. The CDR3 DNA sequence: TGCAGCGTTGGGTTGTGGCTGGGTAGACAAGAGACCCAGTACTTC.

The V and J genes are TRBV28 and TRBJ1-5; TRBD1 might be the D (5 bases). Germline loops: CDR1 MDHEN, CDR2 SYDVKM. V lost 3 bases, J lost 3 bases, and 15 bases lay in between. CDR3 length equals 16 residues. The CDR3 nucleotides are TGTGCCAGCAGTTTTAATCAGGGAAAAGTCAATCAGCCCCAGCATTTT. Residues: CASSFNQGKVNQPQHF.

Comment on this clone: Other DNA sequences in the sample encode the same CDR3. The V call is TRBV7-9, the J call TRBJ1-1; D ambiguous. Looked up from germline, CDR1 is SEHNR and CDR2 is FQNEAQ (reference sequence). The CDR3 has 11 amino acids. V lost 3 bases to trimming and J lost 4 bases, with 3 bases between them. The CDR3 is CASSFVTEAFF. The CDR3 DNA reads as TGTGCCAGCAGCTTCGTCACTGAAGCTTTCTTT.

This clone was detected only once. The CDR3 protein is CASSTMRGTSGRNEQFF. CDR3 coding DNA: TGTGCCAGCAGCACCATGCGTGGGACTAGCGGGAGAAATGAGCAGTTCTTC. V is TRBV7-2 and J is TRBJ2-1; 14 bases are a match to TRBD2. Germline assignment: CDR1 SGHTA and CDR2 FQGNSA. There are 17 residues in the CDR3. V dropped 5 bases and J dropped 7; count of bases not matched to a gene: 10.

CDR3 nucleotides: TGTGCCAGCAGTGTTCAGGAGCAGTTCTTC. Translation: CASSVQEQFF. The V call is TRBV2, the J call TRBJ2-1; the D is unclear. CDR1 and CDR2 from the germline V gene are SNHLY and FYNNEI. The V gene lost 4 bases and the J gene lost 10 bases, with 5 bases spanning the gap. CDR3 length: 10 amino acids.

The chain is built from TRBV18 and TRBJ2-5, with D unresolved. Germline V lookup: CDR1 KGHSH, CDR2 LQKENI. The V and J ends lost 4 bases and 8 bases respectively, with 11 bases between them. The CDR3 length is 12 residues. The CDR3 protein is CASSLNERTQYF. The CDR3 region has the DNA TGTGCCAGCTCACTCAACGAGAGAACCCAGTACTTC. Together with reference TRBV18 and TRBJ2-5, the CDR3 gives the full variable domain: NAGVMQNPRHLVRRRGQEARLRCSPMKGHSHVYWYRQLPEEGLKFMVYLQKENIIDESGMPKERFSAEFPKEGPSILRIQQVVRGDSAAYFCASSLNERTQYFGPGTRLLVL.

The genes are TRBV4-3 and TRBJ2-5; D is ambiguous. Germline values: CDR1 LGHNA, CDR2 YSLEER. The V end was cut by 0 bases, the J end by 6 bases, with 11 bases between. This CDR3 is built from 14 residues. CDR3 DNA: TGCGCCAGCAGCCAAGATGAGAGAGTCCAGACCCAGTACTTC. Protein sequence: CASSQDERVQTQYF.

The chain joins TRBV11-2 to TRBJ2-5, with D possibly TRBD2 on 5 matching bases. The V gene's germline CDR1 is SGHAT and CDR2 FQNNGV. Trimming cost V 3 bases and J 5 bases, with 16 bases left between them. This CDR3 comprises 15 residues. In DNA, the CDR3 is TGTGCCAGCAGCTTGGCCGGGATGAAAGGGGAGACCCAGTACTTC. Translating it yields CASSLAGMKGETQYF.

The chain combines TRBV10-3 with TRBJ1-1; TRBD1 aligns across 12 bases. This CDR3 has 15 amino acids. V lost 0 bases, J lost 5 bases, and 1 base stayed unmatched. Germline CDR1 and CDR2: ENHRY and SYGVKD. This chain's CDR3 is CAISESGQGATEAFF. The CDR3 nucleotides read TGTGCCATCAGTGAGTCGGGACAGGGGGCTACTGAAGCTTTCTTT.

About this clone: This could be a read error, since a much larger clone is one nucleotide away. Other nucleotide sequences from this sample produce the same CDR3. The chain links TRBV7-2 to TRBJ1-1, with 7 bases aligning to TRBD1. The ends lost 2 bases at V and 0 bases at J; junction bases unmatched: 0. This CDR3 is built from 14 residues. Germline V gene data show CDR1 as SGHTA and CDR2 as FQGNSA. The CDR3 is CASSLTGVNTEAFF. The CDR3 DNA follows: TGTGCCAGCAGCTTAACAGGGGTGAACACTGAAGCTTTCTTT. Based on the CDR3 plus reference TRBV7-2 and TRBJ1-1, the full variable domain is GAGVSQSPSNKVTEKGKDVELRCDPISGHTALYWYRQSLGQGLEFLIYFQGNSAPDKSGLPSDRFSAERTGGSVSTLTIQRTQQEDSAVYLCASSLTGVNTEAFFGQGTRLTVV.